The rows below give T cell receptor beta chains drawn from one sample of a study of identifying expanded T cells in peripheral blood. Clones were read by immunoSEQ multiplex PCR, and TCRdb kept only the in-frame ones, dropping some. This table has some 93,000 clones, about 88% appearing once. Sequenced sample: blood. The receptors were sampled from a person between 18 and 69 years old in good health. Each CDR3 is given with its conserved first and last residue. A D gene is named only where the DNA matches it firmly. Clone size appears in some rows only: once, few, many, or a class for an expanded clone.

v_gene: TRBV5-1; d_gene: NA; abundance: NA; j_gene: TRBJ2-2; CDR3aa: CASSLGFTGELFF; CDR3nt: TGCGCCAGCAGCTTAGGCTTCACCGGGGAGCTGTTTTTT
v_gene: TRBV9; d_gene: NA; abundance: NA; j_gene: TRBJ2-1; CDR3aa: CASSPTGTYNEQFF; CDR3nt: TGTGCCAGCAGCCCTACAGGGACCTACAATGAGCAGTTCTTC
v_gene: TRBV7-9; d_gene: NA; abundance: NA; j_gene: TRBJ1-2; CDR3aa: CASSRWDNPYGYTF; CDR3nt: TGTGCCAGCAGCCGATGGGACAATCCATATGGCTACACCTTC
v_gene: TRBV10-3; d_gene: TRBD2; abundance: NA; j_gene: TRBJ2-5; CDR3aa: CAIRGLAGETQYF; CDR3nt: TGTGCCATCAGGGGACTAGCGGGGGAGACCCAGTACTTC
v_gene: TRBV18; d_gene: NA; abundance: NA; j_gene: TRBJ2-7; CDR3aa: CASSPTQSHYEQYF; CDR3nt: TGTGCCAGCTCACCAACACAGAGTCACTACGAGCAGTACTTC
v_gene: TRBV7-9; d_gene: NA; abundance: NA; j_gene: TRBJ1-2; CDR3aa: CASSFSDRYGYTF; CDR3nt: TGTGCCAGCAGCTTTTCGGACAGATATGGCTACACCTTC
v_gene: TRBV6-1; d_gene: NA; abundance: NA; j_gene: TRBJ1-5; CDR3aa: CASSEGVGDSDQPQHF; CDR3nt: TGTGCCAGCAGTGAAGGGGTAGGCGACAGCGATCAGCCCCAGCATTTT
v_gene: TRBV6-4; d_gene: NA; abundance: few; j_gene: TRBJ1-6; CDR3aa: CASSEGNSYNSPLHF; CDR3nt: TGTGCCAGCAGTGAGGGAAACAGTTATAATTCACCCCTCCACTTT
v_gene: TRBV27; d_gene: NA; abundance: NA; j_gene: TRBJ1-3; CDR3aa: CASSEGNTIYF; CDR3nt: TGTGCCAGCAGCGAGGGAAACACCATATATTTT
v_gene: TRBV5-5; d_gene: TRBD1; abundance: NA; j_gene: TRBJ2-7; CDR3aa: CASSQGQGAFYEQYF; CDR3nt: TGTGCCAGCAGCCAGGGACAGGGGGCCTTCTACGAGCAGTACTTC
v_gene: TRBV2; d_gene: NA; abundance: NA; j_gene: TRBJ2-7; CDR3aa: CASSEDTYEQYF; CDR3nt: TGTGCCAGCAGTGAGGACACCTACGAGCAGTACTTC
v_gene: TRBV19; d_gene: TRBD1; abundance: NA; j_gene: TRBJ1-2; CDR3aa: CASSARGGALNGYTF; CDR3nt: TGTGCCAGTAGTGCCAGGGGGGGCGCTTTGAATGGCTACACCTTC
v_gene: TRBV27; d_gene: NA; abundance: NA; j_gene: TRBJ2-3; CDR3aa: CASSLSARDTQYF; CDR3nt: TGTGCCAGCAGTTTATCGGCGAGAGATACGCAGTATTTT
v_gene: TRBV5-3; d_gene: TRBD2; abundance: NA; j_gene: TRBJ2-7; CDR3aa: CATDFYGVAGEYEQYF; CDR3nt: TGTGCCACAGATTTTTACGGGGTAGCGGGAGAATACGAGCAGTACTTC
v_gene: TRBV10-3; d_gene: NA; abundance: NA; j_gene: TRBJ2-5; CDR3aa: CAISEWGNGGTETQYF; CDR3nt: TGTGCCATCAGTGAATGGGGAAATGGTGGCACAGAGACCCAGTACTTC
v_gene: TRBV5-1; d_gene: TRBD1; abundance: once; j_gene: TRBJ1-1; CDR3aa: CASRPWGQGKTEAFF; CDR3nt: TGCGCCAGCAGGCCATGGGGACAGGGTAAAACTGAAGCTTTCTTT
v_gene: TRBV5-6; d_gene: NA; abundance: NA; j_gene: TRBJ2-7; CDR3aa: CASSLGGVPYEQYF; CDR3nt: TGTGCCAGCAGCTTAGGGGGTGTTCCCTACGAGCAGTACTTC
v_gene: TRBV29-1; d_gene: NA; abundance: NA; j_gene: TRBJ2-6; CDR3aa: CSVDGVRGSSSGANVLTF; CDR3nt: TGCAGCGTTGACGGGGTGCGGGGCTCCAGCTCTGGGGCCAACGTCCTGACTTTC
v_gene: TRBV18; d_gene: NA; abundance: NA; j_gene: TRBJ2-2; CDR3aa: CASSQTNTGELFF; CDR3nt: TGTGCCAGCTCACAAACGAACACCGGGGAGCTGTTTTTT
v_gene: TRBV6-4; d_gene: TRBD1; abundance: NA; j_gene: TRBJ2-3; CDR3aa: CASSTGTGGGTDTQYF; CDR3nt: TGTGCCAGCAGCACCGGGACAGGGGGTGGCACAGATACGCAGTATTTT
v_gene: TRBV5-4; d_gene: NA; abundance: once; j_gene: TRBJ1-1; CDR3aa: CASSLGSVREAFF; CDR3nt: TGTGCCAGCAGCTTGGGATCGGTTAGAGAAGCTTTCTTT
v_gene: TRBV28; d_gene: NA; abundance: many; j_gene: TRBJ1-1; CDR3aa: CASTLVQGSGWDTEAFF; CDR3nt: TGTGCCAGCACCCTCGTCCAGGGGAGCGGCTGGGACACTGAAGCTTTCTTT
v_gene: TRBV5-1; d_gene: TRBD2; abundance: NA; j_gene: TRBJ2-7; CDR3aa: CASSLKAGGPYEQYF; CDR3nt: TGCGCCAGCAGCTTGAAAGCGGGAGGGCCTTACGAGCAGTACTTC
v_gene: TRBV2; d_gene: NA; abundance: NA; j_gene: TRBJ2-4; CDR3aa: CASRGVVNIQYF; CDR3nt: TGTGCCAGCAGAGGGGTAGTTAACATTCAGTACTTC
v_gene: TRBV10-3; d_gene: TRBD1; abundance: NA; j_gene: TRBJ1-5; CDR3aa: CAISAGQGVGQPQHF; CDR3nt: TGTGCCATCAGTGCGGGACAGGGTGTAGGTCAGCCCCAGCATTTT
v_gene: TRBV29-1; d_gene: NA; abundance: NA; j_gene: TRBJ2-7; CDR3aa: CSVEVPGVGEQYF; CDR3nt: TGCAGCGTTGAAGTTCCCGGAGTTGGCGAGCAGTACTTC
v_gene: TRBV20-1; d_gene: NA; abundance: few; j_gene: TRBJ1-2; CDR3aa: CSARDRGYTF; CDR3nt: TGCAGTGCTAGAGACAGGGGCTACACCTTC
v_gene: TRBV28; d_gene: TRBD1; abundance: NA; j_gene: TRBJ1-1; CDR3aa: CASRTGGMNTEAFF; CDR3nt: TGTGCCAGCAGGACAGGGGGGATGAACACTGAAGCTTTCTTT
v_gene: TRBV2; d_gene: NA; abundance: NA; j_gene: TRBJ2-7; CDR3aa: CASSGQAILYEQYF; CDR3nt: TGTGCCAGCAGTGGACAGGCGATACTCTACGAGCAGTACTTC
v_gene: TRBV14; d_gene: NA; abundance: NA; j_gene: TRBJ2-7; CDR3aa: CASSQDWGAPYEQYF; CDR3nt: TGTGCCAGCAGCCAAGATTGGGGGGCGCCCTACGAGCAGTACTTC
v_gene: TRBV4-2; d_gene: TRBD1; abundance: NA; j_gene: TRBJ2-5; CDR3aa: CASSQGVRQGAAETQYF; CDR3nt: TGTGCCAGCAGCCAAGGGGTAAGACAGGGGGCGGCGGAGACCCAGTACTTC
v_gene: TRBV30; d_gene: NA; abundance: NA; j_gene: TRBJ2-7; CDR3aa: CAWSAGGPYEQYF; CDR3nt: TGTGCCTGGAGTGCCGGGGGCCCCTACGAGCAGTACTTC
v_gene: TRBV23-1; d_gene: TRBD1; abundance: NA; j_gene: TRBJ2-7; CDR3aa: CASSHGQGAYEQYF; CDR3nt: TGCGCCAGCAGTCACGGACAGGGGGCCTACGAGCAGTACTTC
v_gene: TRBV29-1; d_gene: NA; abundance: NA; j_gene: TRBJ2-2; CDR3aa: CSVYPFANTGELFF; CDR3nt: TGCAGCGTTTACCCGTTCGCGAACACCGGGGAGCTGTTTTTT
v_gene: TRBV19; d_gene: TRBD2; abundance: NA; j_gene: TRBJ2-5; CDR3aa: CASSTRLAGTMEETQYF; CDR3nt: TGTGCCAGTAGTACTCGACTAGCGGGGACTATGGAGGAGACCCAGTACTTC
v_gene: TRBV9; d_gene: NA; abundance: NA; j_gene: TRBJ2-2; CDR3aa: CASSVTPNTGELFF; CDR3nt: TGTGCCAGCAGCGTCACCCCGAACACCGGGGAGCTGTTTTTT
v_gene: TRBV15; d_gene: NA; abundance: NA; j_gene: TRBJ2-7; CDR3aa: CATRGGSSYEQYF; CDR3nt: TGTGCCACCAGAGGGGGTTCCTCCTACGAGCAGTACTTC
v_gene: TRBV30; d_gene: NA; abundance: few; j_gene: TRBJ1-3; CDR3aa: CAWNRDGNTIYF; CDR3nt: TGTGCCTGGAACAGGGATGGAAACACCATATATTTT
v_gene: TRBV6-5; d_gene: NA; abundance: NA; j_gene: TRBJ2-6; CDR3aa: CASSRYSGANVLTF; CDR3nt: TGTGCCAGCAGTAGGTACTCTGGGGCCAACGTCCTGACTTTC